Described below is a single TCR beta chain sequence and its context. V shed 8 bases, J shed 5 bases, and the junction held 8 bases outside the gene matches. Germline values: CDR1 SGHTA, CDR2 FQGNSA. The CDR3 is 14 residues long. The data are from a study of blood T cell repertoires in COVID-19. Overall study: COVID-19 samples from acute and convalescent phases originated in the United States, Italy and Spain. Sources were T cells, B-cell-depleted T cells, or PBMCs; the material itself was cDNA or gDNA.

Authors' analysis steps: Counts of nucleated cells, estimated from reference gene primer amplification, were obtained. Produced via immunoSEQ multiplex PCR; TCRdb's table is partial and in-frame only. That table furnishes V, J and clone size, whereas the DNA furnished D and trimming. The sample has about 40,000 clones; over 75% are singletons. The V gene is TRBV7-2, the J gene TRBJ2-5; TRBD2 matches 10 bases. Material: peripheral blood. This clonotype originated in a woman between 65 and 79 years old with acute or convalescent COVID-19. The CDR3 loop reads CASGKREGRETQYF. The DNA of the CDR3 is TGTGCCAGCGGCAAGCGGGAGGGCCGGGAGACCCAGTACTTC.